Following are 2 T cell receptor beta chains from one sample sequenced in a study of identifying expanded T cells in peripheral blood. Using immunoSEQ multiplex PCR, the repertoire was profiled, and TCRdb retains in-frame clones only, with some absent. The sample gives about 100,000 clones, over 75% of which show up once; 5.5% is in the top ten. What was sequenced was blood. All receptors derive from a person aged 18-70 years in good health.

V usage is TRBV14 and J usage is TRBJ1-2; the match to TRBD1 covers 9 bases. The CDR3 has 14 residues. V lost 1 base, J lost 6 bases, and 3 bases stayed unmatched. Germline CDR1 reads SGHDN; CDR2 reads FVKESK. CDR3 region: CASSQGTGVHGYTF. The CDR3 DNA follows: TGTGCCAGCAGCCAAGGGACAGGGGTACATGGCTACACCTTC.

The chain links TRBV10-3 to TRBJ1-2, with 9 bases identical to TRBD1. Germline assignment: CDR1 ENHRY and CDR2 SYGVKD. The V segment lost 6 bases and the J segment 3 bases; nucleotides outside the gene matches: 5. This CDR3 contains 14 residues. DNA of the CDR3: TGTGCCATCAGGGAGGGACAGGGCCACTATGGCTACACCTTC. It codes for CAIREGQGHYGYTF.